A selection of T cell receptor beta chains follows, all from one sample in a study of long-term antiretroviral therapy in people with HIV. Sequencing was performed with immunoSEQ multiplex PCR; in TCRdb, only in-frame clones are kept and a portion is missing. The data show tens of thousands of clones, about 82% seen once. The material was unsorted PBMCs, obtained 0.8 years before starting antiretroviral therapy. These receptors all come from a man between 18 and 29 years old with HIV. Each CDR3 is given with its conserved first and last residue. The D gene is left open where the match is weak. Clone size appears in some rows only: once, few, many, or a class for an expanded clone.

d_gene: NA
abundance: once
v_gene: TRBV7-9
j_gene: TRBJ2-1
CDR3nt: TGTGCCGGACAACTTAGCGGAGCGTCTTCCTACAATGAGCAGTTCTTC
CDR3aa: CAGQLSGASSYNEQFF

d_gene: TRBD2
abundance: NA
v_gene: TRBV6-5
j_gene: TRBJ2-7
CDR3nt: TGTGCCAGCAGTTACGGGGCGGGAGATGTCGAGCAGTACTTC
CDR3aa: CASSYGAGDVEQYF

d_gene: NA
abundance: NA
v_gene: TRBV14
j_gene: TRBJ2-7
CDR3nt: TGTGCCAGCAGCCATGGACGGACGGGGGTTAACTACGAGCAGTACTTC
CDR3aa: CASSHGRTGVNYEQYF

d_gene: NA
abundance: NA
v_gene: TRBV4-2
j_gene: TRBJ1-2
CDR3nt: TGTGCCAGCAGCCAAGATAGAGGAAAAGGGGCTAACTATGGCTACACCTTC
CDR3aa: CASSQDRGKGANYGYTF

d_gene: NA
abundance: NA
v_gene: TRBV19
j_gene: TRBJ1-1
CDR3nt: TGTGCCAGTAGTATAGGGACACTATCAGGCGGCACTGAAGCTTTCTTT
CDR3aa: CASSIGTLSGGTEAFF

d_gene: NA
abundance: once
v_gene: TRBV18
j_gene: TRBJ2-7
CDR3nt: TGTGCCAGCTCACCAAATGAAGGTCCCTACGAGCAGTACTTC
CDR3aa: CASSPNEGPYEQYF

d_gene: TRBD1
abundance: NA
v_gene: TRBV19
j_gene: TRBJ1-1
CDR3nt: TGTGCCAGTAGTATCTTGGATCGGACAGGGTCGAACACTGAAGCTTTCTTT
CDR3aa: CASSILDRTGSNTEAFF

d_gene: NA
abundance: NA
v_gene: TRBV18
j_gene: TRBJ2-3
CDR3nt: TGTGCCAGCTCATTGCCCGGGGATACGCAGTATTTT
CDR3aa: CASSLPGDTQYF

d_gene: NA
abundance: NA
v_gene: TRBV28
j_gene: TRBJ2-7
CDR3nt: TGTGCCAGCAGTTTAGCGGGATGGTCCTACGAGCAGTACTTC
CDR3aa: CASSLAGWSYEQYF

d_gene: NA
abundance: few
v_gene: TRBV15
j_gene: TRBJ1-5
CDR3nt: TGTGCCACCAGCAGAGCACTAGGAGGACCCCAGCATTTT
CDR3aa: CATSRALGGPQHF

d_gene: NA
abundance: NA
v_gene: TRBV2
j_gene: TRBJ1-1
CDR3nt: TGTTCCGAATCACAGGACATGACGAGTACGAACACTGAAGCTTTCTTT
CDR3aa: CSESQDMTSTNTEAFF

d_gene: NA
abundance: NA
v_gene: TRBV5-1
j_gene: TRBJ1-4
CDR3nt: TGCGCCAGCAGCTTGTATGGAACTAATGAAAAACTGTTTTTT
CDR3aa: CASSLYGTNEKLFF

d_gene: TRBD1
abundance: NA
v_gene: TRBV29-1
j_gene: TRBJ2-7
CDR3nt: TGCAGCGTTGAAGAAGCCGGGACAGCTTCCTACGAGCAGTACTTC
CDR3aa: CSVEEAGTASYEQYF

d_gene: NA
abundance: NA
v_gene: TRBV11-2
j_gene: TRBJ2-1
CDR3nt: TGTGCCAGCAGCTTAGTGACGGGGCGGCTGAGCTCCTACAATGAGCAGTTCTTC
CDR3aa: CASSLVTGRLSSYNEQFF

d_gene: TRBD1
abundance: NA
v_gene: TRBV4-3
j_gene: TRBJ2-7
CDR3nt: TGCGCCAGCAGCCAAGTTATATTAGGGACAGACGAGCAGTACTTC
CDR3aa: CASSQVILGTDEQYF

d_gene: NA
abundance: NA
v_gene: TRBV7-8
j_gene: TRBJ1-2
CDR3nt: TGTGCCAGCAGTCCCACAACCGGGTTTTCCTATGGCTACACCTTC
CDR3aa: CASSPTTGFSYGYTF

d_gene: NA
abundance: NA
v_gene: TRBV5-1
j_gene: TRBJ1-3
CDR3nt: TGCGCCAGCAGTCTAGGTCCCCGCTCTGGAAACACCATATATTTT
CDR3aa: CASSLGPRSGNTIYF

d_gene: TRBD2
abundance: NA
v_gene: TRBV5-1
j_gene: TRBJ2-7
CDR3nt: TGCGCCAGCAGCTTGAGCGGGAGCCGGTACGAGCAGTACTTC
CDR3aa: CASSLSGSRYEQYF

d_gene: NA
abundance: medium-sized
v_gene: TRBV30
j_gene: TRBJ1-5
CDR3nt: TGTGCCTGGAGTGAACAGAGCAATCAGCCCCAGCATTTT
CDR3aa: CAWSEQSNQPQHF

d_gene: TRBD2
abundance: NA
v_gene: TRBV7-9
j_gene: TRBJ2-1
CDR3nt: TGTGCCAGCAGGTCCGGGACTAGCGGGCCCAGCTCCTACAATGAGCAGTTCTTC
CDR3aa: CASRSGTSGPSSYNEQFF

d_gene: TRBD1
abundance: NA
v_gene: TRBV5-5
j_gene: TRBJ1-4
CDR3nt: TGTGCCAGCAGCGCCGTAGTAGACAGGGGTGAAAAACTGTTTTTT
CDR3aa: CASSAVVDRGEKLFF

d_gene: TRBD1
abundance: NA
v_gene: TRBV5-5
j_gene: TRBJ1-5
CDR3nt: TGTGCCAGCAGCCGGGGACAGGGGGCTTCGCAGCCCCAGCATTTT
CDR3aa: CASSRGQGASQPQHF

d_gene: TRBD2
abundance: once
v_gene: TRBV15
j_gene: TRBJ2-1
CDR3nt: TGTGCCACCAGCAGGGGCACTAGCGGGGTATACAATGAGCAGTTCTTC
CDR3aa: CATSRGTSGVYNEQFF

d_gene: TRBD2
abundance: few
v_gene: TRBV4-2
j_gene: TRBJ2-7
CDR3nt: TGTGCCAGCAGCCAGGGGACTAGCTACTACGAGCAGTACTTC
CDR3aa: CASSQGTSYYEQYF

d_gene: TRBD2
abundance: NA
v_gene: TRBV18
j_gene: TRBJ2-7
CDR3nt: TGTGCCAGCTCACCGAGCGGGGGGCAGGGGATGACCTACGAGCAGTACTTC
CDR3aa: CASSPSGGQGMTYEQYF

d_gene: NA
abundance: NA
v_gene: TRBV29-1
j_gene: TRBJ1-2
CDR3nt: TGCAGCGTTTATGGGGCACATGGCTACACCTTC
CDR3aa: CSVYGAHGYTF

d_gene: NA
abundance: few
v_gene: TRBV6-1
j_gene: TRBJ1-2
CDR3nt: TGTGCCAGCAGTGAAAAAGGGGCGACAAACTATGGCTACACCTTC
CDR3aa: CASSEKGATNYGYTF

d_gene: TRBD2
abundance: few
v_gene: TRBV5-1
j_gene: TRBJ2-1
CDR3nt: TGCGCCAGCAGCATGGGGGGGGATGAGCAGTTCTTC
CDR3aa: CASSMGGDEQFF

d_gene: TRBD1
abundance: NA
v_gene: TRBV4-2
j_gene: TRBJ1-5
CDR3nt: TGTGCCAGCAGCCAAGAAGGACAGGGTGGGGTTCAGCCCCAGCATTTT
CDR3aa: CASSQEGQGGVQPQHF

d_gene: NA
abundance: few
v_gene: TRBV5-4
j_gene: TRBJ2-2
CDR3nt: TGTGCCAGCAGTAGGAGTTCCGGGGAGCTGTTTTTT
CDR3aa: CASSRSSGELFF

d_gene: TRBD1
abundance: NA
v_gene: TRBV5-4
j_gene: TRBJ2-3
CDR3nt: TGTGCCAGCAGCCCACAGGGGCAGACAGATACGCAGTATTTT
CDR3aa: CASSPQGQTDTQYF

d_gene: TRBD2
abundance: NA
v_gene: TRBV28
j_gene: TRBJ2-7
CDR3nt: TGTGCCAGCAGCCAAGGGACTAGCGTCCCCGTCTCGTACTTC
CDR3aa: CASSQGTSVPVSYF

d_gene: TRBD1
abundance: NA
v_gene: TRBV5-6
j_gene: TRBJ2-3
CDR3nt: TGTGCCAGCAGCTACAGGGGTTTTGAAGATACGCAGTATTTT
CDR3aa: CASSYRGFEDTQYF

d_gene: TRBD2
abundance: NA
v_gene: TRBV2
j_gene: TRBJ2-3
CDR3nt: TGTGCCAGCAGTGTCGGGACTACCGCTAGCACAGATACGCAGTATTTT
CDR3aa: CASSVGTTASTDTQYF

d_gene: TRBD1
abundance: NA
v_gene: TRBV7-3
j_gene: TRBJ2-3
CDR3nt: TGTGCCAGCAGCCGGACAGGGATCGCGGATACGCAGTATTTT
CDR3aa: CASSRTGIADTQYF

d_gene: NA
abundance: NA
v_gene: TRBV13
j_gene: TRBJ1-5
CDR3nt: TGTGCCAGCTCCCGGGGGGGTCAGCCCCAGCATTTT
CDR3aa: CASSRGGQPQHF

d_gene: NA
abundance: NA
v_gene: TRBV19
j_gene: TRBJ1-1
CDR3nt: TGTGCCAGTTACTCCGGGCAGGTCACTGAAGCTTTCTTT
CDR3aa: CASYSGQVTEAFF

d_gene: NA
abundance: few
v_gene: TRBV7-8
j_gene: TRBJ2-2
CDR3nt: TGTGCCAGCAGCTTACGATCAAGCAACACCGGGGAGCTGTTTTTT
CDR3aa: CASSLRSSNTGELFF

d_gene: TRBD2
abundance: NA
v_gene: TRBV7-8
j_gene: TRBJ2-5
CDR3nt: TGTGCCAGCAGCTTAGGGGGACTAGGAGAGACCCAGTACTTC
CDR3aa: CASSLGGLGETQYF

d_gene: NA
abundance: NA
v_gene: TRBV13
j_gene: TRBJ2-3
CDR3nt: TGTGCCAGCAGCTTAGGCACAGATACGCAGTATTTT
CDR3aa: CASSLGTDTQYF

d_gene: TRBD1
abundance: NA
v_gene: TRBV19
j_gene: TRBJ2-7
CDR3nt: TGTGCCAGTAGTGAGGGACAGGGCACTATCTACGAGCAGTACTTC
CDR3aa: CASSEGQGTIYEQYF

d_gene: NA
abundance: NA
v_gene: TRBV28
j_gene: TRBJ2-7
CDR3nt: TGTGCCAGCAGCCCACTCATGGCAGGATATGGCGAGCAGTACTTC
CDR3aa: CASSPLMAGYGEQYF